This record covers a single TCR beta chain. These data belong to a study of shared clonotypes between healthy human individuals. Replicate sorted-subset PCRs were loaded with 150 to 250 ng DNA, 31,000 or so T cell genomes. Libraries were prepared by immunoSEQ multiplex PCR; TCRdb keeps only in-frame clonotypes and omits some of them. The sample holds over a million clones, 96% seen once. The CDR3 covers 15 residues. Unmatched junction bases numbered 11, after V lost 8 bases and J lost 5 bases. Germline V gives CDR1 LNHDA, CDR2 SQIVND (reference sequence). The sample comprised naive CD4+ T cells sorted from blood. Subset noted: CD45RA+ positively selected. The chain uses TRBV19 and TRBJ1-2, with 10 nucleotides matching TRBD1. The sequence came from a man aged 30 to 45 in good health. Here the CDR3 DNA reads TGTGCCAGTGTGATCCGAGGACAGGGGGTATATGGCTACACCTTC. Translating gives CASVIRGQGVYGYTF.